This T cell receptor beta chain emerged from a study of blood T cells in healthy people across ages. From germline, CDR1 is SNHLY and CDR2 FYNNEI. V was clipped by 10 bases and J by 8 bases, with 17 bases between them. The CDR3 is 12 amino acids. A second 7 to 11 cycle PCR used barcoded and J-beta primers. TCRdb ran MiXCR on the 5' RACE reads and lists one entry per CDR3 protein. Here the sample spans approximately 600,000 distinct CDR3 sequences, roughly 58% being singletons. The sequencing input was blood. This receptor was identified in a man in his fifties or sixties in good health. The chain combines TRBV2 with TRBJ1-1; D is unresolved. In DNA, the CDR3 is TGTGCCACCCGGACTCTTGGGGAGGAAGCTTTCTTT. Protein sequence: CATRTLGEEAFF. The whole variable domain, filled in from reference TRBV2 and TRBJ1-1, reads EPEVTQTPSHQVTQMGQEVILRCVPISNHLYFYWYRQILGQKVEFLVSFYNNEISEKSEIFDDQFSVERPDGSNFTLKIRSTKLEDSAMYFCATRTLGEEAFFGQGTRLTVV.